The clone carrying this T cell receptor beta chain was found once. The CDR3 loop spans 15 amino acids. The germline gives CDR1 LNHDA, CDR2 SQIVND (reference sequence). V shed 3 bases and J shed 3 bases, with 11 bases lying between them. The sample originates from a study of HIV-infected patients and healthy controls. TCRdb reprocessed the 5' RACE reads via MiXCR and lists one record per CDR3 protein. The sample lists 60,000 to 70,000 distinct CDR3 sequences, approximately 21% occurring once. This receptor was taken from a human donor in good health. The sample comprised CD4+ T cells from blood. V and J are TRBV19 and TRBJ2-2; D possibly matches TRBD1 or TRBD2 (5 bases each). The CDR3 protein is CASSIPRGDTGELFF. For the CDR3, the DNA is TGTGCCAGTAGTATCCCTCGGGGCGACACCGGGGAGCTGTTTTTT.